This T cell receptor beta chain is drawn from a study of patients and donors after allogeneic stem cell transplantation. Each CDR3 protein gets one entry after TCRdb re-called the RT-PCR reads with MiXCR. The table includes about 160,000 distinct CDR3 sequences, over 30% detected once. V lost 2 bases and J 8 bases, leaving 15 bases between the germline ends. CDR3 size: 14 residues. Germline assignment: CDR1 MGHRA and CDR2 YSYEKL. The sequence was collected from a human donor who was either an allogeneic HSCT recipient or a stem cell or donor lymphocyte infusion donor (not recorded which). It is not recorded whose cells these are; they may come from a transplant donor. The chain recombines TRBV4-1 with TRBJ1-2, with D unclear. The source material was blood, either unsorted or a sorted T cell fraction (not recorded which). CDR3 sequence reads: CASSQWSIIRGYTF. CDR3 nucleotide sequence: TGCGCCAGCAGCCAATGGAGCATAATCAGGGGCTACACCTTC.